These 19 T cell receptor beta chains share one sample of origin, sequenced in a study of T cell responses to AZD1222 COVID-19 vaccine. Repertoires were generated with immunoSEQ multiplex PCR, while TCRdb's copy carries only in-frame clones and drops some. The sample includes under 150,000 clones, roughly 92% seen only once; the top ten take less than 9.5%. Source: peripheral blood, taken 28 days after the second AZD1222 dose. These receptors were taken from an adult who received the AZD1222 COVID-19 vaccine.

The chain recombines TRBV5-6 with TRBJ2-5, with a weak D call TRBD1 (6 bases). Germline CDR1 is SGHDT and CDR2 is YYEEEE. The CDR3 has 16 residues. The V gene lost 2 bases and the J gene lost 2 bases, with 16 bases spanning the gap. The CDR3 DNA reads TGTGCCAGCAGCTTCTTGTGGGACACATCACAAGAGACCCAGTACTTC. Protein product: CASSFLWDTSQETQYF.

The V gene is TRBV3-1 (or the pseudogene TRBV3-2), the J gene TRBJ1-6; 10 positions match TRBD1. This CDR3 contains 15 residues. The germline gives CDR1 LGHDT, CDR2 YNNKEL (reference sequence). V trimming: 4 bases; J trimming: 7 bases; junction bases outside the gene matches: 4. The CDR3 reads CASSRWTGGNSPLHF. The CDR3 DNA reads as TGTGCCAGCAGCCGCTGGACAGGGGGGAATTCACCCCTCCACTTT.

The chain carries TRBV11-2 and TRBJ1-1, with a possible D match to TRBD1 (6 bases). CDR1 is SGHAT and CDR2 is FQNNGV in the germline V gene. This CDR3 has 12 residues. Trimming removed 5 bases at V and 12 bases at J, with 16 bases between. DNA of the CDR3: TGTGCCAGCAGCCCCTCGGGGGGCACGACTTTCTTT. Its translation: CASSPSGGTTFF.

The CDR3 DNA is TGTGCCTGGAGTGGGACTAGCGGCTACAATGAGCAGTTCTTC. It specifies CAWSGTSGYNEQFF. The V gene is TRBV30, the J gene TRBJ2-1, with 10 bases lining up with TRBD2. Germline V lookup: CDR1 GTSNPN, CDR2 SVGIG (reference sequence). V was pared by 1 base and J by 3 bases, with 0 bases of the junction left unmatched. The CDR3 covers 14 residues.

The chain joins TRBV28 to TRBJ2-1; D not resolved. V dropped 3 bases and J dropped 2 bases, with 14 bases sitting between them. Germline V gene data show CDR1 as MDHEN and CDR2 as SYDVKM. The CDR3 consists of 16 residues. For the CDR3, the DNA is TGTGCCAGCAGTTTTGGACGGCGTCCGCCCTACAATGAGCAGTTCTTC. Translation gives CASSFGRRPPYNEQFF.

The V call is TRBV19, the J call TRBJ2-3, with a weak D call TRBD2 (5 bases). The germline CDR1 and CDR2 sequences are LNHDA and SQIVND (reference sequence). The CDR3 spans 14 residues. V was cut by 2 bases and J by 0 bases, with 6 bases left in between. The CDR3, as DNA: TGTGCCAGTAGTATAAGAGGGAGCACAGATACGCAGTATTTT. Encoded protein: CASSIRGSTDTQYF.

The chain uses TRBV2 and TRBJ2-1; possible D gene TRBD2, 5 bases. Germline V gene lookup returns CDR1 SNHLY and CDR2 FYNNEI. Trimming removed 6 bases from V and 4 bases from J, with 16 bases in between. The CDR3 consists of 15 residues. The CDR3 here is CASSGTGLPYNEQFF. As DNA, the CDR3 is TGTGCCAGCAGCGGTACTGGACTCCCGTACAATGAGCAGTTCTTC.

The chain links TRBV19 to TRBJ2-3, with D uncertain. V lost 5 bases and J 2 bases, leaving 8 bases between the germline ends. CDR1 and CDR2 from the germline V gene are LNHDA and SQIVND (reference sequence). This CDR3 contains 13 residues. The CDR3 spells CASSPHSTDTQYF. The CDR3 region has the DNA TGTGCCAGTAGTCCTCACTCCACAGATACGCAGTATTTT.

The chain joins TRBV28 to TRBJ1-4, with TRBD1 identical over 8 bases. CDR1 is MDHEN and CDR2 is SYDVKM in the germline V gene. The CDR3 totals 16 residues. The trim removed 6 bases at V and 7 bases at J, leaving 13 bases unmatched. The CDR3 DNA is TGTGCCAGCAGCGCACGAACCAGGGGGCGGGGTGAAAAACTGTTTTTT. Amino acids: CASSARTRGRGEKLFF.

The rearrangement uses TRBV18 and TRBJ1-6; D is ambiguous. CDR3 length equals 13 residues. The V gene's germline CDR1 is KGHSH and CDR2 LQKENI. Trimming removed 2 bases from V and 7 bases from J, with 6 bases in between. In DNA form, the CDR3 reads TGTGCCAGCTCACCAACCGCGAATTCACCCCTCCACTTT. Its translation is CASSPTANSPLHF.

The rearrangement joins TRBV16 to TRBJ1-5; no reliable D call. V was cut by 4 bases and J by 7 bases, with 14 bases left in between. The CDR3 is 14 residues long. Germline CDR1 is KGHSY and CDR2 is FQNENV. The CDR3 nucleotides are TGTGCCAGCAGCCCTGGACGGCGGAACCAGCCCCAGCATTTT. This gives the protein CASSPGRRNQPQHF.

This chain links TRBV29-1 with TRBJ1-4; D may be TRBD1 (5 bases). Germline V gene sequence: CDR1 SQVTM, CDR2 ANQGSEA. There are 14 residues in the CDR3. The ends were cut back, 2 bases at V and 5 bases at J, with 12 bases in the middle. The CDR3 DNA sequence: TGCAGCGTTGAACCTCCGGGGGAGAATGAAAAACTGTTTTTT. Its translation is CSVEPPGENEKLFF.

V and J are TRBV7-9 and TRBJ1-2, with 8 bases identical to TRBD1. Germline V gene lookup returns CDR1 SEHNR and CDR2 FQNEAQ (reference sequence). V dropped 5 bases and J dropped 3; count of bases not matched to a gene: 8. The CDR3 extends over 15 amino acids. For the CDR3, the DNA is TGTGCCAGCAGCCCGGGACAGGCGGGTTACTATGGCTACACCTTC. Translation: CASSPGQAGYYGYTF.

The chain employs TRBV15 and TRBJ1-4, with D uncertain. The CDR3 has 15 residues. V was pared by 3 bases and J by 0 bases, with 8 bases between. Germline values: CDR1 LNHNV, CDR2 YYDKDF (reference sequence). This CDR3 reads CATSRRLATNEKLFF. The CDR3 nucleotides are TGTGCCACCAGCAGGAGACTTGCAACTAATGAAAAACTGTTTTTT.

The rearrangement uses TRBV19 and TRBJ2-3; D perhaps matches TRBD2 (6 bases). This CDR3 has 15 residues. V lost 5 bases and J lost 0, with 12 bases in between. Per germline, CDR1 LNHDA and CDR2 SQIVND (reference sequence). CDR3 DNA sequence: TGTGCCAGTAGTTTCCCTAGCGAAAGCACAGATACGCAGTATTTT. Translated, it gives CASSFPSESTDTQYF.

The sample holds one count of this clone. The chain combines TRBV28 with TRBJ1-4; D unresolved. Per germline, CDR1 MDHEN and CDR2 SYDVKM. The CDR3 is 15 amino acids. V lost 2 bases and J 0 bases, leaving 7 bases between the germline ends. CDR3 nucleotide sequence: TGTGCCAGCAGTTTACAGTCGGCAACTAATGAAAAACTGTTTTTT. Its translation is CASSLQSATNEKLFF.

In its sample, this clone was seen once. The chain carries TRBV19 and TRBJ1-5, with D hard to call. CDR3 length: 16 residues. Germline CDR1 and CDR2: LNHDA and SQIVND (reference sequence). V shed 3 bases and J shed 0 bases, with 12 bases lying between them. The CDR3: CASSILWEYSNQPQHF. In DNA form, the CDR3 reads TGTGCCAGTAGTATCTTATGGGAATATAGCAATCAGCCCCAGCATTTT.

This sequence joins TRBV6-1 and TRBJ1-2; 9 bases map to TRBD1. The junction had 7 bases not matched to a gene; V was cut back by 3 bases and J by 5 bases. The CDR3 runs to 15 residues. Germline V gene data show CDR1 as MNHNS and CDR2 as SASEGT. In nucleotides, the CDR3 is TGTGCCAGCAGTGATACGGGACAGGGACTATATGGCTACACCTTC. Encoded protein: CASSDTGQGLYGYTF.

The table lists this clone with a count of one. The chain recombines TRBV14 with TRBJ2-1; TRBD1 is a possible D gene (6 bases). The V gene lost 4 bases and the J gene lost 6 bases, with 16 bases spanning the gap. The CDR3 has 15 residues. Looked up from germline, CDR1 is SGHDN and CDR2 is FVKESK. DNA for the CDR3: TGTGCCAGCAGCCTAACAAAAACAGGGTCCAATGAGCAGTTCTTC. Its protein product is CASSLTKTGSNEQFF.